The rows below give T cell receptor beta chains drawn from one sample of a study of cytomegalovirus exposure and HLA in healthy donors. Clones were sequenced by immunoSEQ multiplex PCR, and TCRdb holds only the in-frame ones, with some missing. The sample lists more than 250,000 clones, over 85% occurring once. Sequencing was performed on PBMCs. The receptors derive from a woman between 18 and 30 years old in good health and CMV-seronegative. Both conserved end residues are trimmed from each CDR3.

cdr3_aa: ASSPTTRTDTQY
v_call: TRBV5-4
j_call: TRBJ2-3

cdr3_aa: ASSLGGLSRNLNQPQH
v_call: TRBV7-2
j_call: TRBJ1-5

cdr3_aa: ASSLGLQNYEQY
v_call: TRBV5-6
j_call: TRBJ2-7

cdr3_aa: ASSLAGGRDLAKNIQY
v_call: TRBV7-8
j_call: TRBJ2-4

cdr3_aa: ASSLGQGLYNEQF
v_call: TRBV7-2
j_call: TRBJ2-1

cdr3_aa: ASSQTFNTGELF
v_call: TRBV4-1
j_call: TRBJ2-2

cdr3_aa: ASRRGDPDTQY
v_call: TRBV6-5
j_call: TRBJ2-3

cdr3_aa: ASILRGRQY
v_call: TRBV27
j_call: TRBJ2-7

cdr3_aa: ASSLFGTDAGEQY
v_call: TRBV27
j_call: TRBJ2-7

cdr3_aa: ASSLGGLVETQY
v_call: TRBV7-9
j_call: TRBJ2-5

cdr3_aa: ASSKNQWREGTEAF
v_call: TRBV21-1
j_call: TRBJ1-1

cdr3_aa: ASSLTGTGADEQY
v_call: TRBV5-4
j_call: TRBJ2-7

cdr3_aa: ASSSQQTSGDSTDTQY
v_call: TRBV5-5
j_call: TRBJ2-3

cdr3_aa: ASSLSGPQETQY
v_call: TRBV5-1
j_call: TRBJ2-5

cdr3_aa: ASSPTGYGNTIY
v_call: TRBV6-6
j_call: TRBJ1-3

cdr3_aa: ASSFAGGITDTQY
v_call: TRBV5-1
j_call: TRBJ2-3

cdr3_aa: ASSVHGFNEQF
v_call: TRBV9
j_call: TRBJ2-1

cdr3_aa: ASSQAEGLRAEAF
v_call: TRBV14
j_call: TRBJ1-1

cdr3_aa: ASSLGGDYEQY
v_call: TRBV27
j_call: TRBJ2-7

cdr3_aa: ASTNSLGHQPQH
v_call: TRBV2
j_call: TRBJ1-5

cdr3_aa: ATSRGAGGQETQY
v_call: TRBV15
j_call: TRBJ2-5

cdr3_aa: ASSHQGAQETQY
v_call: TRBV7-3
j_call: TRBJ2-5